The source of this TCR beta chain is a study of blood T cell repertoires in COVID-19. Study as a whole: Acute-phase and convalescent COVID-19 samples originated in the United States, Italy and Spain. PBMCs, B-cell-depleted T cells, or T cells were the source of the cDNA or gDNA that made up the material.

Sequenced by immunoSEQ multiplex PCR; TCRdb stores in-frame clones only, minus some. This sample carries 45,000 or so clones, approximately 86% of them seen once, and the ten largest clones take over 7%. The CDR3 consists of 16 residues. Germline V gives CDR1 MGHRA, CDR2 YSYEKL. The V end was cut by 0 bases, the J end by 7 bases, with 18 bases between. The sequencing input was peripheral blood. The receptor's source is an elderly man in a cohort sampled during active COVID-19. The chain combines TRBV4-1 with TRBJ1-2, with unresolved D. CDR3 loop: CASSQDPTRAGLGYTF. CDR3 nucleotides: TGCGCCAGCAGCCAAGATCCCACCCGAGCCGGACTTGGCTACACCTTC.